The 29 T cell receptor beta chains listed next were all sequenced from one sample in a study of blood T cell repertoires in COVID-19. Repertoires were generated with immunoSEQ multiplex PCR, while TCRdb's copy carries only in-frame clones and drops some. The sample carries approximately 220,000 clones, approximately 83% recorded once. The sequenced sample was peripheral blood. These receptors all come from a woman younger than 45 who had recovered from COVID-19.

This clone appeared a single time. This rearrangement joins TRBV21-1 to TRBJ2-7; the table's D call, TRBD1, was not checked against the DNA. TRBV21-1 is marked as a pseudogene. This CDR3 has 16 residues. CDR3 region: CASSYHLAGEIYEQYF. CDR3 sequence (DNA): TGTGCCAGCAGCTACCATCTGGCAGGGGAGATCTACGAGCAGTACTTC.

This clone was observed a single time. The CDR3 loop reads CASSRAGRPTDTQYF. The CDR3 region has the DNA TGCGCCAGCAGCAGAGCGGGCAGGCCTACAGATACGCAGTATTTT. The chain combines TRBV5-1 with TRBJ2-3; possible D gene TRBD2, 6 bases. The CDR3 has 15 residues. The germline V gene encodes CDR1 SGHRS and CDR2 YFSETQ. V lost 4 bases and J 3 bases, leaving 15 bases between the germline ends.

This sequence joins TRBV29-1 and TRBJ1-4; the D is unclear. Germline CDR1 SQVTM, CDR2 ANQGSEA. The CDR3 extends over 14 amino acids. The CDR3 DNA is TGCAGTATAGGACTTGCAGCAACTAATGAAAAACTGTTTTTT. Its protein product is CSIGLAATNEKLFF.

CDR3 loop: CASSRTGQEDYGYTF. CDR3 DNA: TGCGCCAGCAGCCGCACGGGACAGGAGGACTATGGCTACACCTTC. V usage is TRBV5-1 and J usage is TRBJ1-2; 8 nucleotides match TRBD1. Trimming took 4 bases from V and 3 from J; bases not matched to a gene: 8. The germline gives CDR1 SGHRS, CDR2 YFSETQ. This CDR3 is built from 15 residues. The complete variable domain, with remaining parts taken from reference TRBV5-1 and TRBJ1-2, reads KAGVTQTPRYLIKTRGQQVTLSCSPISGHRSVSWYQQTPGQGLQFLFEYFSETQRNKGNFPGRFSGRQFSNSRSEMNVSTLELGDSALYLCASSRTGQEDYGYTFGSGTRLTVV.

The J gene is TRBJ1-1, the V gene TRBV19; the D gene is possibly TRBD1 (5 bases). Looked up from germline, CDR1 is LNHDA and CDR2 is SQIVND (reference sequence). Trimming left V 3 bases short and J 5 bases short, with 13 bases between. The CDR3 loop spans 14 amino acids. CDR3 bases: TGTGCCAGTAGTATGGGGTGGGGCGAAACTGAAGCTTTCTTT. It yields the protein CASSMGWGETEAFF.

The chain recombines TRBV6-4 with TRBJ2-1, with a tentative D call TRBD2 (5 bases). Germline V gene lookup returns CDR1 MRHNA and CDR2 SNTAGT. This CDR3 has 16 residues. V lost 0 bases and J lost 7, with 16 bases in between. CDR3 amino acids: CASSDSLAPPGNEQFF. The CDR3 bases are TGTGCCAGCAGTGACTCCCTAGCCCCACCCGGGAATGAGCAGTTCTTC.

V gene TRBV7-9 combines with J gene TRBJ2-7, with D maybe TRBD2 (5 bases). This CDR3 has 14 residues. Germline V gene lookup returns CDR1 SEHNR and CDR2 FQNEAQ (reference sequence). Trimming took off 5 bases at V and 2 bases at J, with 13 bases between the two ends. The CDR3 here is CASSRIRDPYEQYF. CDR3 in DNA: TGTGCCAGCAGCCGGATACGGGATCCCTACGAGCAGTACTTC.

This clone was seen more than once but under ten times. The chain links TRBV4-2 to TRBJ1-4; no definite D call. The CDR3 has 14 amino acids. CDR1 is LGHNA, CDR2 YNFKEQ, per germline. Between the trimmed V and J ends, which lost 4 bases and 6 bases, there was a span of 12 bases. For the CDR3, the DNA is TGTGCCAGCAGCCGCTCGGGAGCAGATGAAAAACTGTTTTTT. It is translated as CASSRSGADEKLFF.

The chain carries TRBV2 and TRBJ2-3; 12 positions match TRBD2. The CDR3 is 16 amino acids. CDR1 SNHLY and CDR2 FYNNEI come from the germline V gene. Trimming cost V 7 bases and J 2 bases; bases outside gene matches: 7. The CDR3 sequence: CASILLAGGITDTQYF. CDR3 coding DNA: TGTGCCAGCATTTTACTAGCGGGAGGTATCACAGATACGCAGTATTTT.

A word on this clone: This sample also contains other DNA sequences that code for the same CDR3. The V and J genes are TRBV5-1 and TRBJ1-5; D might be TRBD1 (6 bases). Trimming left V 4 bases short and J 0 bases short, with 14 bases between. The CDR3 length is 16 residues. Germline V gives CDR1 SGHRS, CDR2 YFSETQ. The CDR3 DNA reads as TGCGCCAGCAGCCTGGGGGCAGGGGATAGCAATCAGCCCCAGCATTTT. Its protein product is CASSLGAGDSNQPQHF. Full variable domain (missing parts from reference TRBV5-1 and TRBJ1-5): KAGVTQTPRYLIKTRGQQVTLSCSPISGHRSVSWYQQTPGQGLQFLFEYFSETQRNKGNFPGRFSGRQFSNSRSEMNVSTLELGDSALYLCASSLGAGDSNQPQHFGDGTRLSIL.

The chain recombines TRBV9 with TRBJ2-3; TRBD2 matches at 7 bases. This CDR3 region has 16 residues. J was trimmed by 1 base and V by 0 bases; bases with no gene match: 5. Germline values: CDR1 SGDLS, CDR2 YYNGEE. CDR3 in DNA: TGTGCCAGCAGCGTAGGAACTAGCGTGGGCACAGATACGCAGTATTTT. It translates to CASSVGTSVGTDTQYF.

The J gene is TRBJ2-3, the V gene TRBV7-2, with 7 bases matching TRBD2. CDR3 length equals 15 residues. Germline CDR1 and CDR2: SGHTA and FQGNSA. The ends lost 0 bases at V and 4 bases at J; junction bases unmatched: 4. The CDR3 spells CASSLAGGRADTQYF. The CDR3 DNA follows: TGTGCCAGCAGCTTAGCGGGAGGGAGGGCAGATACGCAGTATTTT. Looking up the rest from reference TRBV7-2 and TRBJ2-3 gives the full variable domain: GAGVSQSPSNKVTEKGKDVELRCDPISGHTALYWYRQSLGQGLEFLIYFQGNSAPDKSGLPSDRFSAERTGGSVSTLTIQRTQQEDSAVYLCASSLAGGRADTQYFGPGTRLTVL.

The gene calls are TRBV11-2 and TRBJ2-3, with TRBD2 matching 14 bases. CDR3 length: 19 amino acids. Germline lookup yields CDR1 SGHAT and CDR2 FQNNGV. V trimming: 3 bases; J trimming: 3 bases; junction bases outside the gene matches: 11. The CDR3 region is CASSFARLAGGPRTDTQYF. CDR3 sequence (DNA): TGTGCCAGCAGCTTTGCGCGACTAGCGGGAGGGCCGAGGACAGATACGCAGTATTTT.

The chain recombines TRBV7-9 with TRBJ2-7, with a possible D match to TRBD2 (6 bases). From germline, CDR1 is SEHNR and CDR2 FQNEAQ (reference sequence). Trimming stripped 5 bases from V and 4 bases from J, with 24 bases between. This CDR3 comprises 17 residues. CDR3 protein: CASSPYSSRRALYEQYF. The CDR3 DNA sequence: TGTGCCAGCAGCCCCTATTCATCAAGGAGGGCCTTGTACGAGCAGTACTTC.

V is TRBV6-5 and J is TRBJ2-7; D may be TRBD1 (5 bases). This CDR3 has 15 residues. Germline V gene sequence: CDR1 MNHEY, CDR2 SVGAGI. V gave up 1 base and J gave up 1 base, with 11 bases separating them. DNA of the CDR3: TGTGCCAGCAGTTACTTTTCAGGACAATCCTACGAGCAGTACTTC. Protein sequence: CASSYFSGQSYEQYF.

This clone has only one observation. This chain connects TRBV29-1 to TRBJ1-4, with 7 bases lining up with TRBD1. The CDR3 consists of 13 residues. Per germline, CDR1 SQVTM and CDR2 ANQGSEA. The ends lost 4 bases at V and 8 bases at J; junction bases unmatched: 7. The CDR3 loop reads CSVASGGWEKLFF. CDR3 coding DNA: TGCAGCGTTGCGTCAGGGGGGTGGGAAAAACTGTTTTTT.

The gene calls are TRBV9 and TRBJ1-5; D possibly corresponds to TRBD1 (5 bases). Trimming left V 3 bases short and J 3 bases short, with 10 bases between. The V gene's germline CDR1 is SGDLS and CDR2 YYNGEE. This CDR3 is 14 amino acids long. As DNA, the CDR3 is TGTGCCAGCAGCGAATGGGACTTCAATCAGCCCCAGCATTTT. Translating gives CASSEWDFNQPQHF.

The rearrangement joins TRBV11-2 to TRBJ2-5; 13 bases are shared with TRBD2. Germline V lookup: CDR1 SGHAT, CDR2 FQNNGV. Unmatched junction bases numbered 10, after V lost 4 bases and J lost 5 bases. The CDR3 sequence is 17 residues long. The CDR3 region is CASSYRRRTSGSETQYF. CDR3 bases: TGTGCCAGCAGCTACCGCCGGAGGACTAGCGGGAGTGAGACCCAGTACTTC.

A note on this clone: Other DNA sequences of this sample code for an identical CDR3. The chain couples TRBV7-9 to TRBJ2-7; D uncertain. The CDR3 has 11 residues. The V gene lost 4 bases and the J gene lost 2 bases, with 3 bases spanning the gap. Germline-derived CDR1 and CDR2 are SEHNR and FQNEAQ (reference sequence). The CDR3 region is CASSSTYEQYF. CDR3 DNA sequence: TGTGCCAGCAGCTCCACCTACGAGCAGTACTTC.

The sample holds one count of this clone. Here the CDR3 reads CASSLTRLGSRDTQYF. CDR3 nucleotides: TGTGCCAGCAGCTTAACGCGCCTCGGTAGTCGAGATACGCAGTATTTT. V gene TRBV7-2 combines with J gene TRBJ2-3, with D unclear. The CDR3 length is 16 residues. CDR1 SGHTA and CDR2 FQGNSA come from the germline V gene. Trimming took 2 bases from V and 5 from J, leaving 17 bases between them.

The J gene is TRBJ1-1, the V gene TRBV12-3 or TRBV12-4; TRBD1 is a possible D gene (5 bases). This CDR3 spans 13 amino acids. V was clipped by 1 base and J by 7 bases, with 10 bases between them. The CDR3 here is CASSLVWQGEAFF. The CDR3 bases are TGTGCCAGCAGTTTAGTTTGGCAGGGTGAAGCTTTCTTT.

The chain carries TRBV25-1 and TRBJ2-7; TRBD2 matches at 7 bases. With V trimmed by 1 base and J by 7 bases, 10 bases remained unmatched. CDR1 and CDR2 (germline): MGHDK, SYGVNS. This CDR3 is 15 amino acids long. CDR3 nucleotides: TGTGCCAGCAGTGAATTTACTAGCGAGCCCTTTGAGCAGTACTTC. Protein product: CASSEFTSEPFEQYF.

This chain joins TRBV9 and TRBJ2-7, with TRBD2 identical over 7 bases. The CDR3 is made up of 15 amino acids. Germline assignment: CDR1 SGDLS and CDR2 YYNGEE. Trimming removed 4 bases from V and 2 bases from J; junction bases left unmatched: 9. The CDR3 region is CASSPSYGRAYEQYF. Here the CDR3 DNA reads TGTGCCAGCAGCCCCTCGTATGGGAGGGCCTACGAGCAGTACTTC.

The rearrangement uses TRBV24-1 and TRBJ1-1; no definite D call. The CDR3 is 13 amino acids. Germline CDR1 is KGHDR and CDR2 is SFDVKD. Trimming took off 5 bases at V and 3 bases at J, with 9 bases between the two ends. CDR3 DNA: TGTGCCACCAGTGGAGGCCGCGACACTGAAGCTTTCTTT. The encoded protein is CATSGGRDTEAFF.

The chain carries TRBV5-1 and TRBJ2-5; D unresolved. V was shortened by 0 bases and J by 1 base, with 4 bases between the two germline ends. The CDR3 covers 13 residues. Per the germline V gene, CDR1 is SGHRS and CDR2 is YFSETQ. CDR3 protein: CASSLAVQETQYF. The CDR3, as DNA: TGCGCCAGCAGCTTGGCTGTCCAAGAGACCCAGTACTTC.

This chain links TRBV28 with TRBJ2-7; 7 nucleotides agree with TRBD2. The ends lost 1 base at V and 2 bases at J; junction bases unmatched: 5. CDR1 is MDHEN and CDR2 is SYDVKM in the germline V gene. This CDR3 is built from 15 residues. In DNA, the CDR3 is TGTGCCAGCAGTTTATTTCGGGAGGCCCCCTACGAGCAGTACTTC. It is translated as CASSLFREAPYEQYF.

The V gene is TRBV19, the J gene TRBJ2-7; 14 bases are a match to TRBD2. The length of the CDR3 is 18 residues. Germline V CDR1 and CDR2: LNHDA, SQIVND (reference sequence). The trim removed 2 bases at V and 2 bases at J, leaving 8 bases unmatched. The CDR3 is CASSIYFRLAGGPYEQYF. CDR3 sequence (DNA): TGTGCCAGTAGTATATATTTCCGACTAGCGGGAGGGCCCTACGAGCAGTACTTC.

This chain joins TRBV5-1 and TRBJ2-7; a possible D gene is TRBD2 (7 bases). V was shortened by 4 bases and J by 2 bases, with 13 bases between the two germline ends. Germline lookup yields CDR1 SGHRS and CDR2 YFSETQ. This CDR3 is built from 14 residues. The CDR3 spells CASSPVGGPYEQYF. In DNA form, the CDR3 reads TGCGCCAGCAGCCCGGTGGGGGGGCCCTACGAGCAGTACTTC.

The chain combines TRBV6-6 with TRBJ2-3; TRBD1 aligns across 8 bases. Trimming removed 5 bases from V and 0 bases from J; junction bases left unmatched: 7. Germline values: CDR1 MNHNY, CDR2 SVGAGI (reference sequence). The CDR3 has 16 amino acids. The CDR3 spells CASSNRQGLSTDTQYF. The CDR3 region has the DNA TGTGCCAGCAGTAATCGACAGGGGTTGAGCACAGATACGCAGTATTTT.